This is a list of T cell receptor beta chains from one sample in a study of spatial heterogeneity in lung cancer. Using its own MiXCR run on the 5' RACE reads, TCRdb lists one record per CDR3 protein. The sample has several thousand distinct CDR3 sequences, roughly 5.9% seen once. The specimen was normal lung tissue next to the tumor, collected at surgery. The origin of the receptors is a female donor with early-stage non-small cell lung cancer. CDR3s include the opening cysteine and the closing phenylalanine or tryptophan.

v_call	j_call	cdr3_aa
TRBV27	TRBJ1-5	CASMPWGSNQPQHF
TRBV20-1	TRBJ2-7	CSALTSGSRYEQYF
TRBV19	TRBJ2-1	CASSLWEGGNEQFF
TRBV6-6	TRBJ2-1	CASSYGPYGEQFF
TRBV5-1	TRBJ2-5	CASSPRGTVVETQYF
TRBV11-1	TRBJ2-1	CASSLRRGASYNEQFF
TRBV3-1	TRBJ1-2	CASSQGGGRDGGYTF
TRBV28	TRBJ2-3	CASSFLGRGTDTQYF
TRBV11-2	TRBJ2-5	CASSLGLKETQYF
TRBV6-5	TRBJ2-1	CASSPGIRNEQFF
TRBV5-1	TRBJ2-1	CASSLDENSGPYNEQFF
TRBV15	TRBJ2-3	CATSGRDREAQYF